Listed below are T cell receptor beta chains from one sample, sequenced in a study of blood T cells in healthy people across ages. TCRdb reanalysed the 5' RACE reads using MiXCR and keeps one entry per CDR3 protein. The repertoire holds hundreds of thousands of distinct CDR3 sequences, with around 25% as singletons. The same sample was also used in a study of T cells of mothers and their children.

Material: blood. These receptors were collected from a boy under 18 in good health. CDR3s include the opening cysteine and the closing phenylalanine or tryptophan. The D gene is left open where the match is weak. Clone size appears in some rows only: once, few, many, or a class for an expanded clone.

len	d_gene	v_gene	abundance	j_gene	CDR3aa	CDR3nt
14	NA	TRBV7-8	few	TRBJ2-1	CASSPQTGDNEQFF	TGTGCCAGCAGCCCCCAGACAGGCGACAATGAGCAGTTCTTC
15	NA	TRBV11-2	once	TRBJ2-3	CASSEGVEGTDTQYF	TGTGCCAGCAGCGAGGGAGTTGAGGGCACAGATACGCAGTATTTT
14	TRBD2	TRBV29-1	few	TRBJ2-2	CSVKTSGSSGELFF	TGCAGCGTTAAGACTAGCGGGAGTTCCGGGGAGCTGTTTTTT
14	NA	TRBV5-1	NA	TRBJ2-2	CASSLRQANGELFF	TGCGCCAGCAGCTTGAGACAGGCGAACGGGGAGCTGTTTTTT
15	NA	TRBV6-5	few	TRBJ2-5	CASSPRQRGPETQYF	TGTGCCAGCAGCCCCAGACAGAGGGGTCCAGAGACCCAGTACTTC
10	NA	TRBV6-2/TRBV6-3	NA	TRBJ2-7	CASKDYEQYF	TGTGCCAGCAAGGACTACGAGCAGTACTTC
13	NA	TRBV20-1	NA	TRBJ2-3	CSARQAHADTQYF	TGCAGTGCAAGACAGGCACACGCAGATACGCAGTATTTT
15	NA	TRBV4-1	NA	TRBJ2-7	CASSPHGAGRYEQYF	TGCGCCAGCAGCCCACACGGGGCGGGACGCTACGAGCAGTACTTC
15	NA	TRBV7-2	NA	TRBJ2-5	CASSLGQALGETQYF	TGTGCCAGCAGCTTAGGGCAGGCCCTAGGGGAGACCCAGTACTTC
13	NA	TRBV19	NA	TRBJ2-1	CASSRGTNNEQFF	TGTGCCAGTAGTAGAGGGACCAACAATGAGCAGTTCTTC
15	TRBD1	TRBV29-1	few	TRBJ2-7	CSVERGDRASYEQYF	TGCAGCGTCGAAAGAGGGGACAGGGCAAGCTACGAGCAGTACTTC
14	TRBD2	TRBV5-1	NA	TRBJ2-7	CASSSGTRTHEQYF	TGCGCCAGCAGCTCCGGGACTAGGACCCACGAGCAGTACTTC
12	NA	TRBV10-3	few	TRBJ1-1	CAISGLDTEAFF	TGTGCCATCAGCGGGTTGGACACTGAAGCTTTCTTT
18	TRBD2	TRBV28	NA	TRBJ2-3	CASSLGRLAGVWVDTQYF	TGTGCCAGCAGTTTAGGTCGACTAGCGGGAGTTTGGGTAGATACGCAGTATTTT
17	NA	TRBV4-1	NA	TRBJ1-6	CASSEGSWELWNSPLHF	TGCGCCAGCAGCGAAGGCTCGTGGGAGCTCTGGAATTCACCCCTCCACTTT
13	NA	TRBV7-9	NA	TRBJ1-2	CASSFSENYGYTF	TGTGCCAGCAGCTTCTCAGAGAACTATGGCTACACCTTC
14	NA	TRBV11-2	few	TRBJ2-5	CASSPRLVRETQYF	TGTGCCAGCAGCCCGCGACTAGTTAGGGAGACCCAGTACTTC
13	TRBD1	TRBV7-9	NA	TRBJ2-7	CSSRETGADEQYF	TGTTCCAGCAGAGAAACAGGGGCTGACGAGCAGTACTTC
14	NA	TRBV2	few	TRBJ1-5	CASSGGVAEQPQHF	TGTGCCAGCAGTGGGGGAGTGGCGGAACAGCCCCAGCATTTT
16	TRBD2	TRBV7-2	NA	TRBJ2-1	CASSLRLAGVGNEQFF	TGTGCCAGCAGCTTACGGCTAGCGGGAGTCGGCAATGAGCAGTTCTTC
15	TRBD1	TRBV29-1	NA	TRBJ1-4	CSVELYGTENEKLFF	TGCAGCGTCGAGTTATACGGGACAGAGAATGAAAAACTGTTTTTT
15	NA	TRBV6-2/TRBV6-3	NA	TRBJ2-4	CASHPKGSRKSIQYF	TGTGCCAGCCACCCGAAGGGGTCGAGGAAAAGCATTCAGTACTTC
14	NA	TRBV6-5	few	TRBJ1-2	CASSYSDGIYGYTF	TGTGCCAGCAGTTACTCGGACGGCATCTATGGCTACACCTTC
11	TRBD1	TRBV5-1	NA	TRBJ2-7	CASSPGTGEYF	TGCGCCAGCAGTCCCGGGACAGGAGAGTACTTC
14	NA	TRBV1	NA	TRBJ2-5	CTSSQDRHRETQYF	TGCACCAGCAGCCAAGATCGTCATCGCGAGACCCAGTACTTC